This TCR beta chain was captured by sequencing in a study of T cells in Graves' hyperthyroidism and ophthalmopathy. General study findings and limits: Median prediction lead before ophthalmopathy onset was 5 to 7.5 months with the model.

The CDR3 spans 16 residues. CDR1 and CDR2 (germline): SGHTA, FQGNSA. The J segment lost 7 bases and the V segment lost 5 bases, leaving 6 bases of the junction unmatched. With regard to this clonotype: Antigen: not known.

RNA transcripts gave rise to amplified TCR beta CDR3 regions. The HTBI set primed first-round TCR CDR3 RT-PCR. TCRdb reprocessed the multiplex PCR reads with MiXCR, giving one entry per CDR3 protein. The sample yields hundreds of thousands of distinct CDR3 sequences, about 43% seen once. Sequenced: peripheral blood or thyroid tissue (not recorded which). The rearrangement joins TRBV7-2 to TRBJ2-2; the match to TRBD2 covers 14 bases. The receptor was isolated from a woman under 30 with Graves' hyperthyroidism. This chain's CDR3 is CASSLGLAGVNGELFF. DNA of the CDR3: TGTGCCAGCAGCCTGGGACTAGCGGGAGTGAACGGGGAGCTGTTTTTT. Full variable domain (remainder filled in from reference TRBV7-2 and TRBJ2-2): GAGVSQSPSNKVTEKGKDVELRCDPISGHTALYWYRQSLGQGLEFLIYFQGNSAPDKSGLPSDRFSAERTGGSVSTLTIQRTQQEDSAVYLCASSLGLAGVNGELFFGEGSRLTVL.